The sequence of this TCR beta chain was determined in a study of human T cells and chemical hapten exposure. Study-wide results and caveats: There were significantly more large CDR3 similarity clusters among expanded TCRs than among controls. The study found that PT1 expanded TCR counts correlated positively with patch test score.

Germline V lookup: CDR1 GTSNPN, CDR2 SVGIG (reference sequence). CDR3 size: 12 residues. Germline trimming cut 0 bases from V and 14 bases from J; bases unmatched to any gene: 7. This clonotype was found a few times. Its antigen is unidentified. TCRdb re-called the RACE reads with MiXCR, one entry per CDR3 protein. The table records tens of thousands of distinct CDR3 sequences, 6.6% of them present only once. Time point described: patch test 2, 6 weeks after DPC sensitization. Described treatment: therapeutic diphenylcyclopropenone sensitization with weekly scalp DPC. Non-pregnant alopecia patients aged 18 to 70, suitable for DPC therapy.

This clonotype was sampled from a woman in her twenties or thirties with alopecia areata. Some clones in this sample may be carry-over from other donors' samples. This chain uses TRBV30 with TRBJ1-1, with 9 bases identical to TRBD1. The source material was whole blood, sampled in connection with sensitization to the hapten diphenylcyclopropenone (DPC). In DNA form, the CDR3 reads TGTGCCTGGAGTGTTTCCGGGACAGGGCTGTTCTTT. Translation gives CAWSVSGTGLFF.